Listed here are 18 T cell receptor beta chains from one sample, sequenced in a study of beta chain features in type 1 diabetes (dated by TCRdb to the late 2010s). Receptors were amplified or captured by the immunoSEQ multiplex PCR assay. The High Capacity cDNA Reverse Transcription Kit was used to reverse transcribe all of the isolated RNA, meaning that expressed TCRB transcripts were what got sequenced. The immuneACCESS repertoire file appears here via TCRdb, limited to in-frame rearrangements. These files lack a portion of the clones; in checked studies, under half of the deficit traces to unresolved V genes, and the cause of the others is not known. The sample table holds 900,000 or so clones, of which 15% to 20% were seen once. The top ten clones comprise about 0.02% of the sample. Sequenced material: naive CD4+ T cells from blood. Explained via the paper, the cell subset or site label denotes: true naive CD4+ T cells. The receptors stem from a woman aged 18-30 years in good health.

Turning to this clone: The junction shows a germline mismatch at one end, possibly a read error. Distinct nucleotide sequences in the sample also encode this CDR3. The chain carries TRBV20-1 and TRBJ2-3; D gene unclear. The CDR3 sequence is 11 residues long. CDR1 and CDR2 from the germline V gene are DFQATT and SNEGSKA (reference sequence). In nucleotides, the CDR3 is TGCAGTGCTCGACGCACAGACACGCAGTATTTT. Protein product: CSARRTDTQYF.

This chain uses TRBV12-2 with TRBJ2-1; the DNA was not compared with TRBD2, the D call given in the table. TRBV12-2 is reported as a pseudogene. The CDR3 contains 16 residues. The CDR3 sequence is CASRLAPERESREQFF. The CDR3, as DNA: TGTGCAAGTCGCTTAGCGCCTGAGCGGGAGTCTCGTGAGCAGTTCTTC.

Turning to this clone: Germline and junction disagree at one end, which may indicate a read error. The chain carries TRBV10-3 and TRBJ2-5; 7 bases map to TRBD2. CDR1 is ENHRY and CDR2 is SYGVKD in the germline V gene. This CDR3 has 13 amino acids. As DNA, the CDR3 is TGTGCCATCGGTGACTACGGGGGGGAGACCCAGTACTTC. Encoded protein: CAIGDYGGETQYF.

This clone turned up a few times. The chain has TRBV28 and TRBJ2-7; a weak D match, TRBD1 (5 bases). With 6 bases removed from V and 4 bases from J, the gap between germline ends came to 13 bases. Germline V lookup: CDR1 MDHEN, CDR2 SYDVKM. The CDR3 has 13 amino acids. CDR3 region: CASRKPTGYEQYF. CDR3 sequence (DNA): TGTGCCAGCAGAAAACCTACAGGATACGAGCAGTACTTC.

This clone was found a few times. The chain recombines TRBV5-1 with TRBJ2-7, with TRBD2 matching 9 bases. The V segment lost 0 bases and the J segment 2 bases; nucleotides outside the gene matches: 3. Germline values: CDR1 SGHRS, CDR2 YFSETQ. The CDR3 is 15 amino acids. The CDR3 region is CASSLVSGSTYEQYF. In nucleotides, the CDR3 is TGCGCCAGCAGCTTGGTTAGCGGGAGCACCTACGAGCAGTACTTC. Full variable domain (remainder filled in from reference TRBV5-1 and TRBJ2-7): KAGVTQTPRYLIKTRGQQVTLSCSPISGHRSVSWYQQTPGQGLQFLFEYFSETQRNKGNFPGRFSGRQFSNSRSEMNVSTLELGDSALYLCASSLVSGSTYEQYFGPGTRLTVT.

The chain combines TRBV18 with TRBJ1-2; a weak D match, TRBD1 (5 bases). Germline CDR1 is KGHSH and CDR2 is LQKENI. This CDR3 comprises 16 residues. V was clipped by 3 bases and J by 3 bases, with 17 bases between them. In nucleotides, the CDR3 is TGTGCCAGCTCACCCAAGAGACAGCCACGGGACTATGGCTACACCTTC. This sequence encodes CASSPKRQPRDYGYTF.

This clone has more than one count but fewer than ten. The chain uses TRBV5-6 and TRBJ2-7; no clear D. Deletions cut 2 bases from V and 0 bases from J, with 9 bases between. This CDR3 is 14 amino acids long. CDR1 is SGHDT and CDR2 is YYEEEE in the germline V gene. CDR3 nucleotide sequence: TGTGCCAGCAGCTTATTCACGAGCTCCTACGAGCAGTACTTC. As protein: CASSLFTSSYEQYF.

The V gene is TRBV28, the J gene TRBJ1-1, with D maybe TRBD1 (6 bases). Germline V gene data show CDR1 as MDHEN and CDR2 as SYDVKM. The V gene lost 9 bases and the J gene lost 6 bases, with 17 bases spanning the gap. This CDR3 is built from 13 residues. The CDR3 spells CASRLTGFAEAFF. In DNA, the CDR3 is TGTGCCAGTAGGCTTACAGGGTTCGCTGAAGCTTTCTTT.

This clone came up a few times. J is TRBJ2-7 and V is TRBV18, with D perhaps TRBD1 (6 bases). Germline V lookup: CDR1 KGHSH, CDR2 LQKENI. V lost 3 bases and J 3 bases, leaving 15 bases between the germline ends. The CDR3 loop spans 15 amino acids. Here the CDR3 reads CASSPRQVLIYEQYF. The DNA of the CDR3 is TGTGCCAGCTCACCCCGACAGGTTCTAATCTACGAGCAGTACTTC.

This clone was found a few times. V usage is TRBV27 and J usage is TRBJ2-7; either TRBD1 or TRBD2 may fit D (5 bases each). The CDR3 covers 14 residues. Trimming took off 2 bases at V and 2 bases at J, with 10 bases between the two ends. CDR1 MNHEY and CDR2 SMNVEV come from the germline V gene (reference sequence). The CDR3 spells CASSLTGTTYEQYF. In DNA form, the CDR3 reads TGTGCCAGCAGTTTAACCGGGACCACCTACGAGCAGTACTTC.

In this sample, this clone turned up a few times. The DNA of the CDR3 is TGTGCCAGCAGCTTGGAGGCCGAGTGGAGAAACATTCAGTACTTC. Translated: CASSLEAEWRNIQYF. The chain carries TRBV11-2 and TRBJ2-4; possibly TRBD2 for D (5 bases). The CDR3 is made up of 15 amino acids. Per the germline V gene, CDR1 is SGHAT and CDR2 is FQNNGV. Trimming cost V 3 bases and J 6 bases, with 15 bases left between them.

This clone has only a few counts. Here the CDR3 DNA reads TGTGCCAGCAGCTGGACCGGGACAGGGGGAAGCGGGGAGCTGTTTTTT. This sequence encodes CASSWTGTGGSGELFF. V is TRBV7-2 and J is TRBJ2-2, with TRBD1 identical over 11 bases. The germline gives CDR1 SGHTA, CDR2 FQGNSA. Germline trimming cut 4 bases from V and 7 bases from J; bases unmatched to any gene: 8. The CDR3 is made up of 16 amino acids.

Turning to this clone: Other DNA sequences within the sample encode an identical CDR3. V gene TRBV9 combines with J gene TRBJ2-1, with D hard to call. Trimming took off 2 bases at V and 4 bases at J, with 7 bases between the two ends. The germline CDR1 and CDR2 sequences are SGDLS and YYNGEE. The CDR3 is 13 residues long. CDR3 DNA sequence: TGTGCCAGCAGCGTCGACTGGTACAATGAGCAGTTCTTC. This translates into CASSVDWYNEQFF.

The gene calls are TRBV19 and TRBJ2-1; 10 bases are a match to TRBD1. The CDR3 extends over 17 amino acids. The germline CDR1 and CDR2 sequences are LNHDA and SQIVND (reference sequence). With 3 bases clipped from V and 8 bases from J, the junction kept 13 bases outside the gene matches. The CDR3 protein is CASSIWDRGFGLYEQFF. The CDR3 nucleotides are TGTGCCAGTAGTATTTGGGACAGGGGTTTTGGTCTCTATGAGCAGTTCTTC.

The V call is TRBV27, the J call TRBJ2-4; D remains ambiguous. CDR1 MNHEY and CDR2 SMNVEV come from the germline V gene (reference sequence). This CDR3 region has 16 residues. V was clipped by 2 bases and J by 0 bases, with 11 bases between them. Written as DNA, the CDR3 is TGTGCCAGCAGTTTAGCCTATCGCGGAGCCAAAAACATTCAGTACTTC. The encoded protein is CASSLAYRGAKNIQYF.

The CDR3 loop reads CASSPRQGMEAYEQYF. In nucleotides, the CDR3 is TGTGCCAGCAGCCCGCGACAGGGAATGGAGGCCTACGAGCAGTACTTC. The chain couples TRBV5-5 to TRBJ2-7; 7 bases match TRBD1. V lost 4 bases, J lost 2 bases, and 12 bases stayed unmatched. Germline CDR1 and CDR2: SGHKS and YYEKEE (reference sequence). This CDR3 comprises 16 residues. Using reference TRBV5-5 and TRBJ2-7 for the parts outside the CDR3, the full variable domain is DAGVTQSPTHLIKTRGQQVTLRCSPISGHKSVSWYQQVLGQGPQFIFQYYEKEERGRGNFPDRFSARQFPNYSSELNVNALLLGDSALYLCASSPRQGMEAYEQYFGPGTRLTVT.

This clone was seen a handful of times. Other DNA sequences in the sample encode the same CDR3. V gene TRBV2 combines with J gene TRBJ2-3; D is ambiguous. Germline-derived CDR1 and CDR2 are SNHLY and FYNNEI. The CDR3 is made up of 12 amino acids. With 6 bases removed from V and 3 bases from J, the gap between germline ends came to 7 bases. CDR3 in amino acids: CASRGSTDTQYF. CDR3 coding DNA: TGTGCCAGCAGAGGGTCTACAGATACGCAGTATTTT.

The rearrangement links TRBV6-5 to TRBJ2-2; D may be TRBD1 or TRBD2 (5 bases each). This CDR3 has 16 amino acids. Trimming removed 0 bases from V and 6 bases from J, with 14 bases in between. Germline CDR1 and CDR2: MNHEY and SVGAGI. DNA of the CDR3: TGTGCCAGCAGTTACTCGACTACCCTCAGGGCCGGGGAGCTGTTTTTT. This sequence encodes CASSYSTTLRAGELFF.